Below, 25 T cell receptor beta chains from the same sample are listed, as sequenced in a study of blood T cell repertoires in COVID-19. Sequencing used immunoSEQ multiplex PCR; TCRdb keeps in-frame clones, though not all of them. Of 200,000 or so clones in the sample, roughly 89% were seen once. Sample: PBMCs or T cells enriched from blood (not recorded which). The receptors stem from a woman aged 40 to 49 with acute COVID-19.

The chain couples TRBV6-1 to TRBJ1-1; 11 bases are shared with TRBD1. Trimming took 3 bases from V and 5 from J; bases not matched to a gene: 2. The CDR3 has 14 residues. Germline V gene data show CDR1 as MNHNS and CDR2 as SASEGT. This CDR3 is CASSEGQGVTEAFF. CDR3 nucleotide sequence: TGTGCCAGCAGTGAGGGACAGGGGGTTACTGAAGCTTTCTTT.

The CDR3 nucleotides read TGTGCCAGCAGACCTAACCGGGGCAGGGGGCTGGTTGGGACTTCTGGGTGGGCCAACGTCCTGACTTTC. Its protein is CASRPNRGRGLVGTSGWANVLTF. The chain combines TRBV27 with TRBJ2-6; TRBD1 aligns across 8 bases. Germline assignment: CDR1 MNHEY and CDR2 SMNVEV (reference sequence). The CDR3 has 23 amino acids. The V segment lost 6 bases and the J segment 5 bases; nucleotides outside the gene matches: 30.

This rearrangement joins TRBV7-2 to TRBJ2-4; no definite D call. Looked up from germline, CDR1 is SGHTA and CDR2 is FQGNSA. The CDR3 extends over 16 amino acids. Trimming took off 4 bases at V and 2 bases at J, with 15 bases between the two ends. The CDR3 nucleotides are TGTGCCAGCAGCTCTCACCAGGAAGGTACCAAAAACATTCAGTACTTC. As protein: CASSSHQEGTKNIQYF.

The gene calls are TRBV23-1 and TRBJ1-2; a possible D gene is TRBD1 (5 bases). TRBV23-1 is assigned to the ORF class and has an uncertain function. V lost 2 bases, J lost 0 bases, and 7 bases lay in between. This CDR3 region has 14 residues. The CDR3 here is CASSQRTPNYGYTF. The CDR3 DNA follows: TGCGCCAGCAGTCAACGGACACCTAACTATGGCTACACCTTC.

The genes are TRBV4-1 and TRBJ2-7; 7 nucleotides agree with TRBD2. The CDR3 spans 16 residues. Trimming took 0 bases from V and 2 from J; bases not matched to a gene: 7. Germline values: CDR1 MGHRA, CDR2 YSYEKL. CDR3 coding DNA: TGCGCCAGCAGCCAAGAGCTGGGCGGGGGTACCTACGAGCAGTACTTC. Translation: CASSQELGGGTYEQYF.

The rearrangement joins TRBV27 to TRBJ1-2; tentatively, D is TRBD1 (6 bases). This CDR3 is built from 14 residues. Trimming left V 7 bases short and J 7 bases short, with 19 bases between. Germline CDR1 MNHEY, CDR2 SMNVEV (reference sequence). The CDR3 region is CASTPSGGLVGYTF. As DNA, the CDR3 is TGTGCCAGCACTCCGTCCGGGGGGCTGGTTGGCTACACCTTC.

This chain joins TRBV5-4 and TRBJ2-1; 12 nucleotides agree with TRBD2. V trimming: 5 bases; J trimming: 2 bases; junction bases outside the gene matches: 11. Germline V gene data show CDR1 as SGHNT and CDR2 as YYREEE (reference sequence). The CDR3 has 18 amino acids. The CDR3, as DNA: TGTGCCAGCAGTACGAAAACCGGACTAGCGGGGACCTACAATGAGCAGTTCTTC. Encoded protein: CASSTKTGLAGTYNEQFF.

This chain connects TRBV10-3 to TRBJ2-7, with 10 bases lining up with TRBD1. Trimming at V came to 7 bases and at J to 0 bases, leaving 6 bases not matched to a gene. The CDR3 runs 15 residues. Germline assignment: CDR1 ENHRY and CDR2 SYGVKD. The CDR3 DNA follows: TGTGCCATCAACCCGGGACAGGGGAACTCCTACGAGCAGTACTTC. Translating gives CAINPGQGNSYEQYF.

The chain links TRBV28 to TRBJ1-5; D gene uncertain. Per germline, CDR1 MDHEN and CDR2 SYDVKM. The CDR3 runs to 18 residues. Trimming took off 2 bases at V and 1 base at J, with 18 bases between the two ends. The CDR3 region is CASSLPSGRHHSNQPQHF. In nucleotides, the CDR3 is TGTGCCAGCAGTTTACCTTCGGGGAGACACCACAGCAATCAGCCCCAGCATTTT.

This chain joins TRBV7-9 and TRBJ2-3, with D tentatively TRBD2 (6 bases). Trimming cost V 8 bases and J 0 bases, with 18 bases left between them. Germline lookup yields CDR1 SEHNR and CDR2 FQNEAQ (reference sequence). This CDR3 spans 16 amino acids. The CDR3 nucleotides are TGTGCCAGCCCTAACCCAAGCGGGTCGAGCACAGATACGCAGTATTTT. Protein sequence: CASPNPSGSSTDTQYF.

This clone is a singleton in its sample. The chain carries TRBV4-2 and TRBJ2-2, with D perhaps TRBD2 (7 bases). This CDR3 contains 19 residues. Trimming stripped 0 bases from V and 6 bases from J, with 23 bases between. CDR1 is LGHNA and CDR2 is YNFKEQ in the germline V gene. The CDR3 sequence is CASSQDRGGMEVLPGELFF. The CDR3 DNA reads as TGTGCCAGCAGCCAAGATAGGGGGGGAATGGAGGTTTTGCCCGGGGAGCTGTTTTTT.

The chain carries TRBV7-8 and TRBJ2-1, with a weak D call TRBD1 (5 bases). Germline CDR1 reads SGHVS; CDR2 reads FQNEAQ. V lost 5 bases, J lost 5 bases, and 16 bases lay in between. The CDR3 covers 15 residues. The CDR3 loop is CASSLDSQGDNEQFF. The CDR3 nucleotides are TGTGCCAGCAGCCTAGACAGCCAGGGCGACAATGAGCAGTTCTTC. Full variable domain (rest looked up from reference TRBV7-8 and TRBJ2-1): GAGVSQSPRYKVAKRGQDVALRCDPISGHVSLFWYQQALGQGPEFLTYFQNEAQLDKSGLPSDRFFAERPEGSVSTLKIQRTQQEDSAVYLCASSLDSQGDNEQFFGPGTRLTVL.

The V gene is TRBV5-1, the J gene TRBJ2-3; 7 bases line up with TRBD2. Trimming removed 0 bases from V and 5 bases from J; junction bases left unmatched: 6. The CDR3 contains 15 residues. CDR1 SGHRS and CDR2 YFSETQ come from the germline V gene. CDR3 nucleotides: TGCGCCAGCAGCTTGGCGCGGCGGGAGATAGATACGCAGTATTTT. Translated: CASSLARREIDTQYF.

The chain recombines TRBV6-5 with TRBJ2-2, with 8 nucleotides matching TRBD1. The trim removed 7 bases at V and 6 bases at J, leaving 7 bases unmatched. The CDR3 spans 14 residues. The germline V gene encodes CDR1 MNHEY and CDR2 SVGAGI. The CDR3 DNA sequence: TGTGCCAGCACGTCCCAGGGGGCTCCCGGGGAGCTGTTTTTT. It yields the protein CASTSQGAPGELFF.

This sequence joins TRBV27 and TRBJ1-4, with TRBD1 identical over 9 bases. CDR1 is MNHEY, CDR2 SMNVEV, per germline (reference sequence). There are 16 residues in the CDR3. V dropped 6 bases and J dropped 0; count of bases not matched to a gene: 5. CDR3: CASRPTGGATNEKLFF. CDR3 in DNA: TGTGCCAGCAGGCCGACAGGGGGTGCAACTAATGAAAAACTGTTTTTT.

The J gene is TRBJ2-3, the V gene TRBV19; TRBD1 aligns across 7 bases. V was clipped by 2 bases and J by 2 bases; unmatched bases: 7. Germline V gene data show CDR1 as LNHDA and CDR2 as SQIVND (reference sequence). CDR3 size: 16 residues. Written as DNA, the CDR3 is TGTGCCAGTAGTATAATCGACAGGGCGAACACAGATACGCAGTATTTT. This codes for CASSIIDRANTDTQYF. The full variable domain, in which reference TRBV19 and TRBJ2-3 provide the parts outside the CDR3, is DGGITQSPKYLFRKEGQNVTLSCEQNLNHDAMYWYRQDPGQGLRLIYYSQIVNDFQKGDIAEGYSVSREKKESFPLTVTSAQKNPTAFYLCASSIIDRANTDTQYFGPGTRLTVL.

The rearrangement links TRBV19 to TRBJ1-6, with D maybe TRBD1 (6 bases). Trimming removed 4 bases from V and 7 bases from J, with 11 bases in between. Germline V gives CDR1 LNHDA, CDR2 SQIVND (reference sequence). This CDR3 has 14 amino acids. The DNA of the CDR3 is TGTGCCAGTAGTAGTCGCAGGGGAAATTCACCCCTCCACTTT. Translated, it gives CASSSRRGNSPLHF.

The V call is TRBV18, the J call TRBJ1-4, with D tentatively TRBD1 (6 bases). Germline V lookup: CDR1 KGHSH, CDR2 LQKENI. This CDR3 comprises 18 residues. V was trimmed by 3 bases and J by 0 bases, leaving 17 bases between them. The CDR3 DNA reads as TGTGCCAGCTCACCCCTACAGGGAGGGGGGACAACTAATGAAAAACTGTTTTTT. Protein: CASSPLQGGGTTNEKLFF.

The CDR3 bases are TGTGCCAGCAGCGTATCGGGTGGGAGCTCTGGAAACACCATATATTTT. Translation gives CASSVSGGSSGNTIYF. The chain recombines TRBV9 with TRBJ1-3, with D hard to call. Trimming shortened V by 1 base and J by 0 bases, and 11 bases separated the two germline ends. The CDR3 has 16 amino acids. Germline V gene lookup returns CDR1 SGDLS and CDR2 YYNGEE.

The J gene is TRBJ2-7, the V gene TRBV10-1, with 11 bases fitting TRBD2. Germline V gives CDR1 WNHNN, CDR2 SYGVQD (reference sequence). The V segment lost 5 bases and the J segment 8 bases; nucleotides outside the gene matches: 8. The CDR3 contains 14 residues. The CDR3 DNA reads TGCGCCAGCAGTCCCCTTCGGACTAGCGGGCAGCAGTACTTC. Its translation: CASSPLRTSGQQYF.

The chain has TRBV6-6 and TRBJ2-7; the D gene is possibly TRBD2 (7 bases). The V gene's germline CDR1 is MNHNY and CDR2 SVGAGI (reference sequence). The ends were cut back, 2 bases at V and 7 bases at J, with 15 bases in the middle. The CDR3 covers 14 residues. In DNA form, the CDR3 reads TGTGCCAGCAGTTACGATCGGGGGGCGCGGGAGCAGTACTTC. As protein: CASSYDRGAREQYF.

CDR3 amino acids: CASSNLQGSGANVLTF. Here the CDR3 DNA reads TGTGCCAGCAGTAACCTCCAGGGCTCTGGGGCCAACGTCCTGACTTTC. The chain recombines TRBV28 with TRBJ2-6, with D maybe TRBD1 (5 bases). Germline CDR1 MDHEN, CDR2 SYDVKM. The CDR3 contains 16 residues. The V end lost 5 bases, the J end lost 0 bases, and 11 bases lay between the germline ends.

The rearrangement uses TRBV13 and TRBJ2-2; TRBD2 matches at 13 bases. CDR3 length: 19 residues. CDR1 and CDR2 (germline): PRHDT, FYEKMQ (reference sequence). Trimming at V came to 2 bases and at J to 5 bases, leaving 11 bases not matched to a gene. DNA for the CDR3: TGTGCCAGCAGCTTAAGTCTAGGACTAGCGGGAGAAGGAACCGGGGAGCTGTTTTTT. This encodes CASSLSLGLAGEGTGELFF.

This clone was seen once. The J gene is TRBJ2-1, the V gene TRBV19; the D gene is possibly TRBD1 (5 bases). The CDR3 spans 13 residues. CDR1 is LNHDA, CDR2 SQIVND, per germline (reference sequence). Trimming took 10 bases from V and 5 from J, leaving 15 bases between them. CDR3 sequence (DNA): TGTGCCACCTCTGTTGGGGCGCACAATGAGCAGTTCTTC. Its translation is CATSVGAHNEQFF. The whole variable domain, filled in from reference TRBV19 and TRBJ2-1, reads DGGITQSPKYLFRKEGQNVTLSCEQNLNHDAMYWYRQDPGQGLRLIYYSQIVNDFQKGDIAEGYSVSREKKESFPLTVTSAQKNPTAFYLCATSVGAHNEQFFGPGTRLTVL.

CDR3 amino acids: CASSVGREQPQHF. The CDR3 nucleotides read TGCGCCAGCAGCGTCGGTAGGGAGCAGCCCCAGCATTTT. The chain has TRBV10-2 and TRBJ1-5; D is unclear. There are 13 residues in the CDR3. Trimming removed 6 bases from V and 7 bases from J, with 13 bases in between. The V gene's germline CDR1 is WSHSY and CDR2 SAAADI.